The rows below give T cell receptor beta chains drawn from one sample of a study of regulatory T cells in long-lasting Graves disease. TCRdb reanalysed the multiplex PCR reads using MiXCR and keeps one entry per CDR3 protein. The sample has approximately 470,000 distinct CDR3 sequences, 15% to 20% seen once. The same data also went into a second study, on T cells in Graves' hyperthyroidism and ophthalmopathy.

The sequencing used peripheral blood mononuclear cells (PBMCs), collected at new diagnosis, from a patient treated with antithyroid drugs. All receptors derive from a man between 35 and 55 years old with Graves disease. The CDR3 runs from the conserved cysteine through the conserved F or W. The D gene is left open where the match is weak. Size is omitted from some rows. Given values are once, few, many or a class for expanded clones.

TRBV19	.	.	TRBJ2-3	CASSKGDTQYF	TGTGCCAGTAGCAAAGGAGATACGCAGTATTTT
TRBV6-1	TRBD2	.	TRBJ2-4	CASSTGTSGKTAKNIQYF	TGTGCCAGCAGCACCGGGACTAGCGGGAAAACAGCCAAAAACATTCAGTACTTC
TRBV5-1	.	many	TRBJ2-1	CASSLDGVSVDEQFF	TGCGCCAGCAGCTTGGATGGGGTTTCGGTGGATGAGCAGTTCTTC
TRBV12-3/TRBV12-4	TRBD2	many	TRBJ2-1	CASSLRVAGEQFF	TGTGCCAGCAGTTTAAGGGTAGCGGGAGAGCAGTTCTTC
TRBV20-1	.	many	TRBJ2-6	CSATSGDRGSGANVLTF	TGCAGTGCTACGTCAGGGGATCGTGGCTCTGGGGCCAACGTCCTGACTTTC
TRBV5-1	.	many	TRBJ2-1	CASSLVKSSYNEQFF	TGCGCCAGCAGCTTGGTAAAAAGCTCCTACAATGAGCAGTTCTTC
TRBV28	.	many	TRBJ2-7	CASSYPRVPYEQYF	TGTGCCAGCAGTTACCCAAGGGTACCCTACGAGCAGTACTTC
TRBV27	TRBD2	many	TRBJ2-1	CASGTLAGGANEQFF	TGTGCCAGCGGCACGCTAGCGGGAGGAGCCAATGAGCAGTTCTTC
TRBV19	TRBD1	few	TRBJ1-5	CASSTTGSNQPQHF	TGTGCCAGTAGTACGACAGGGAGCAATCAGCCCCAGCATTTT
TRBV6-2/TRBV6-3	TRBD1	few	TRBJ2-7	CATTGGISYEQYF	TGTGCCACGACAGGGGGGATATCCTACGAGCAGTACTTC
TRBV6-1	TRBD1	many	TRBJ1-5	CASSLDRVGNQPQHF	TGTGCCAGCAGCCTCGACAGGGTCGGCAATCAGCCCCAGCATTTT
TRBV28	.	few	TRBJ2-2	CATLDRTNTGELFF	TGTGCCACCCTGGACAGAACGAACACCGGGGAGCTGTTTTTT
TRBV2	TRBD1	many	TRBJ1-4	CASSGRQGTNEKLFF	TGTGCCAGCAGCGGGAGACAGGGCACTAATGAAAAACTGTTTTTT
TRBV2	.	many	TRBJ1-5	CASVTEAGLAQHF	TGTGCCAGCGTGACGGAGGCAGGTTTAGCCCAGCATTTT
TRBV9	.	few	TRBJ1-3	CASSVDRSGNTIYF	TGTGCCAGCAGCGTAGATAGATCTGGAAACACCATATATTTT
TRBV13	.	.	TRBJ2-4	CASSFSPGAVYF	TGTGCCAGCAGCTTTAGTCCGGGGGCCGTCTACTTC
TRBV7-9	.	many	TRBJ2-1	CASSLFRERGNEQFF	TGTGCCAGCAGCTTATTTCGCGAGAGGGGCAATGAGCAGTTCTTC
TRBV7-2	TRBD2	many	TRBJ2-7	CASSRDYLSSYEQYF	TGTGCCAGCAGCAGGGACTACCTGAGCTCCTACGAGCAGTACTTC
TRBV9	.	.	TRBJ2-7	CASSAGLGARPLEQYF	TGTGCCAGCAGCGCAGGGTTGGGGGCCCGACCCCTCGAGCAGTACTTC
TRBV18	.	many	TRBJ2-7	CASSRPGSSYEQYF	TGTGCCAGCTCCCGACCCGGCTCCTCCTACGAGCAGTACTTC
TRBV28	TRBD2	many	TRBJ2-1	CASRHGTSRNNEQFF	TGTGCCAGCAGGCACGGGACTAGCAGGAACAATGAGCAGTTCTTC
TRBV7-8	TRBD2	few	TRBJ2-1	CASSRQRGYYNEQFF	TGTGCCAGCAGCCGGCAGCGGGGCTATTACAATGAGCAGTTCTTC
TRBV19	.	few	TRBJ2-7	CASSADSSYEQYF	TGTGCCAGTAGTGCTGACAGCTCCTACGAGCAGTACTTC
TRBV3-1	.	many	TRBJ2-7	CASSQATEQYF	TGTGCCAGCAGCCAAGCGACTGAGCAGTACTTC
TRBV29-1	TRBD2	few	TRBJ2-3	CSVVGSGTHTDTQYF	TGCAGCGTTGTGGGTAGCGGGACACACACAGATACGCAGTATTTT
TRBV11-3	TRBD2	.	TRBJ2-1	CASSLFSGEDNEQFF	TGTGCCAGCAGCCTCTTTAGCGGGGAAGACAATGAGCAGTTCTTC
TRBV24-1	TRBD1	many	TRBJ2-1	CATSHRDSSYNEQFF	TGTGCCACCAGTCACCGGGACAGCTCCTACAATGAGCAGTTCTTC
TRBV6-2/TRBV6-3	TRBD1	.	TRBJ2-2	CASRTGGSTGELFF	TGTGCCAGCAGGACAGGGGGGAGTACCGGGGAGCTGTTTTTT
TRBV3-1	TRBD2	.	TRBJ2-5	CASSQGLAPTGGTQYF	TGTGCCAGCAGCCAAGGACTAGCTCCAACCGGGGGGACCCAGTACTTC
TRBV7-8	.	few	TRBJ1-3	CASSRSTAGNTIYF	TGTGCCAGCAGTCGCTCGACTGCTGGAAACACCATATATTTT
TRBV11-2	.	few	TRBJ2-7	CASSLATGVSYEQYF	TGTGCCAGCAGCTTAGCGACGGGGGTTTCCTACGAGCAGTACTTC
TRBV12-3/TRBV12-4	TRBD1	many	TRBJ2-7	CASSPLGQGRYEQYF	TGTGCCAGCAGTCCCCTCGGACAGGGCAGATACGAGCAGTACTTC
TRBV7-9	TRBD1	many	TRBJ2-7	CASTSGTVHEQYF	TGTGCCAGCACCTCCGGGACAGTTCACGAGCAGTACTTC
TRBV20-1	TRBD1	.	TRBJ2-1	CSARDRTGKRGSYNEQFF	TGCAGTGCTAGAGATCGGACAGGGAAGAGGGGCTCCTACAATGAGCAGTTCTTC
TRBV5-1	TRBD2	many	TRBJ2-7	CASRFPYTGTNYEQYF	TGCGCCAGCAGGTTCCCGTACACCGGGACTAACTACGAGCAGTACTTC
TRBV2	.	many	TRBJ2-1	CASSASWRASYNEQFF	TGTGCCAGCAGTGCTTCCTGGAGGGCCTCCTACAATGAGCAGTTCTTC
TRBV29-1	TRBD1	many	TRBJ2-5	CSGVEGAQETQYF	TGCAGCGGAGTCGAGGGGGCTCAAGAGACCCAGTACTTC
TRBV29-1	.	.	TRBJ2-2	CSVVWTDSTGELFF	TGCAGCGTTGTTTGGACAGATTCAACCGGGGAGCTGTTTTTT
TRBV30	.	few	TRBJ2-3	CAWRGAGPTDTQYF	TGTGCCTGGAGAGGGGCGGGGCCCACAGATACGCAGTATTTT
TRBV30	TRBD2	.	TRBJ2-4	CACSSGIGNIQYF	TGTGCCTGCTCTAGCGGGATAGGGAACATTCAGTACTTC
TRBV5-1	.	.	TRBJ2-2	CASSSKAGFFSGELFF	TGCGCCAGCAGCTCCAAAGCGGGTTTTTTCTCCGGGGAGCTGTTTTTT